The text below deals with one TCR beta chain. The data are from a study of blood T cells in healthy people across ages. The CDR3 spans 15 residues. After removal of 5 bases from V and 4 bases from J, the junction contained 8 bases not matched to a gene. Germline V gene sequence: CDR1 SGHRS, CDR2 YFSETQ. A sample-barcoded 5' primer and a J-beta primer mix were used in a second PCR of roughly 6 to 12 cycles. In TCRdb, the 5' RACE reads were re-called with MiXCR into one record per CDR3 protein. The sample lists roughly 720,000 distinct CDR3 sequences, approximately 55% occurring once. Sequences were obtained from blood. This receptor was obtained from a man older than 75 in good health. The chain has TRBV5-1 and TRBJ2-5, with 10 bases fitting TRBD2. The CDR3 loop reads CASSASGSKGETQYF. The CDR3 DNA follows: TGCGCCAGCAGTGCTAGCGGGAGTAAGGGAGAGACCCAGTACTTC.